The 30 T cell receptor beta chains reported below all come from one sample, sequenced in a study of T cells after yellow fever vaccination. One entry per CDR3 protein, called by TCRdb with MiXCR from the 5' RACE reads. The sample lists a few hundred thousand distinct CDR3 sequences, under 20% occurring once. Sample: PBMCs, taken before the yellow fever booster vaccination. These receptors came from a man younger than 35 who received the YFV17D yellow fever vaccine.

The chain uses TRBV10-2 and TRBJ1-2; no reliable D call. Germline values: CDR1 WSHSY, CDR2 SAAADI. The CDR3 runs 13 residues. The V end lost 0 bases, the J end lost 5 bases, and 7 bases lay between the germline ends. The CDR3 nucleotides read TGCGCCAGCAGTGAGTCGAGTGGGTATGGCTACACCTTC. This gives the protein CASSESSGYGYTF.

The chain recombines TRBV4-3 with TRBJ2-3, with 7 bases fitting TRBD1. This CDR3 region has 17 residues. CDR1 is LGHNA and CDR2 is YSLEER in the germline V gene. The V segment lost 0 bases and the J segment 3 bases; nucleotides outside the gene matches: 9. The CDR3 here is CASSQDGQASGTDTQYF. CDR3 coding DNA: TGCGCCAGCAGCCAAGATGGACAGGCCTCAGGAACAGATACGCAGTATTTT.

Written as DNA, the CDR3 is TGTGCCAGCAGTTACTTCCCCGGAGCTGCAACTAATGAAAAACTGTTTTTT. It codes for CASSYFPGAATNEKLFF. V is TRBV6-2 or TRBV6-3 and J is TRBJ1-4; D unclear. Trimming removed 1 base at V and 0 bases at J, with 12 bases between. The germline CDR1 and CDR2 sequences are MNHEY and SVGEGT. The CDR3 has 17 amino acids.

The J gene is TRBJ2-3, the V gene TRBV9, with D possibly being TRBD1 or TRBD2 (5 bases each). Germline assignment: CDR1 SGDLS and CDR2 YYNGEE. There are 13 residues in the CDR3. Trimming cost V 2 bases and J 6 bases, with 10 bases left between them. CDR3 sequence (DNA): TGTGCCAGCAGCGTGGGGACGAAGGATACGCAGTATTTT. It specifies CASSVGTKDTQYF. Combining the CDR3 with reference TRBV9 and TRBJ2-3 gives the whole variable domain DSGVTQTPKHLITATGQRVTLRCSPRSGDLSVYWYQQSLDQGLQFLIQYYNGEERAKGNILERFSAQQFPDLHSELNLSSLELGDSALYFCASSVGTKDTQYFGPGTRLTVL.

This clonotype occurred a few times. CDR3 amino acids: CASSPRATSTDTQYF. CDR3 coding DNA: TGCGCCAGCAGCCCCCGCGCGACCAGCACAGATACGCAGTATTTT. The chain links TRBV5-1 to TRBJ2-3; no definite D call. Germline values: CDR1 SGHRS, CDR2 YFSETQ. V was clipped by 4 bases and J by 0 bases, with 12 bases between them. The CDR3 is 15 amino acids. Together with reference TRBV5-1 and TRBJ2-3, the CDR3 gives the full variable domain: KAGVTQTPRYLIKTRGQQVTLSCSPISGHRSVSWYQQTPGQGLQFLFEYFSETQRNKGNFPGRFSGRQFSNSRSEMNVSTLELGDSALYLCASSPRATSTDTQYFGPGTRLTVL.

This clonotype was counted a few times. V and J are TRBV7-2 and TRBJ2-3; D tentatively fits TRBD1 or TRBD2 (5 bases each). Trimming removed 0 bases at V and 2 bases at J, with 21 bases between. Looked up from germline, CDR1 is SGHTA and CDR2 is FQGNSA. CDR3 size: 19 residues. Written as DNA, the CDR3 is TGTGCCAGCAGCTTAGCGTCCGTCCGGGGCCCTCGTACCACAGATACGCAGTATTTT. Translated: CASSLASVRGPRTTDTQYF.

The rearrangement uses TRBV6-5 and TRBJ1-1, with D unresolved. V lost 1 base and J 1 base, leaving 4 bases between the germline ends. This CDR3 has 13 amino acids. CDR1 and CDR2 from the germline V gene are MNHEY and SVGAGI. CDR3: CASSYLSNTEAFF. Here the CDR3 DNA reads TGTGCCAGCAGTTACTTGTCGAACACTGAAGCTTTCTTT.

The chain combines TRBV7-2 with TRBJ2-2; D not resolved. Between the trimmed V and J ends, which lost 6 bases and 7 bases, there was a span of 9 bases. Germline loops: CDR1 SGHTA, CDR2 FQGNSA. The CDR3 runs 12 residues. In nucleotides, the CDR3 is TGTGCCAGCAGGTTCAACTTCGGGGAGCTGTTTTTT. Residues: CASRFNFGELFF.

This chain connects TRBV5-1 to TRBJ1-2; 7 bases match TRBD1. Looked up from germline, CDR1 is SGHRS and CDR2 is YFSETQ. V dropped 1 base and J dropped 1; count of bases not matched to a gene: 1. CDR3 length: 14 amino acids. The CDR3 here is CASSLTGDNYGYTF. For the CDR3, the DNA is TGCGCCAGCAGCTTGACAGGGGATAACTATGGCTACACCTTC.

The gene calls are TRBV10-3 and TRBJ2-3; D may correspond to TRBD1 or TRBD2 (6 bases each). Germline CDR1 is ENHRY and CDR2 is SYGVKD. CDR3 length equals 13 residues. V dropped 6 bases and J dropped 3 bases, with 10 bases sitting between them. The CDR3 DNA sequence: TGTGCCATCAGGCAAGGGGGGACAGATACGCAGTATTTT. The encoded protein is CAIRQGGTDTQYF.

This chain uses TRBV14 with TRBJ1-4, with D possibly being TRBD1 (5 bases). The CDR3 spans 15 residues. The V gene lost 5 bases and the J gene lost 3 bases, with 13 bases spanning the gap. Germline CDR1 SGHDN, CDR2 FVKESK. CDR3 protein: CASSARSGPNEKLFF. The CDR3 bases are TGTGCCAGCAGCGCACGATCGGGACCTAATGAAAAACTGTTTTTT.

This chain joins TRBV11-2 and TRBJ2-1; 8 bases map to TRBD1. J lost 6 bases, V lost 3 bases, and 7 bases had no gene match. Germline V gene sequence: CDR1 SGHAT, CDR2 FQNNGV. This CDR3 contains 15 residues. The CDR3 reads CASSFQGARGNEQFF. The CDR3 bases are TGTGCCAGCAGCTTCCAGGGGGCGAGGGGCAATGAGCAGTTCTTC.

This clonotype has more than one count but fewer than ten. The chain uses TRBV29-1 and TRBJ1-1; D is undetermined. Between the trimmed V and J ends, which lost 4 bases and 0 bases, there was a span of 15 bases. The germline CDR1 and CDR2 sequences are SQVTM and ANQGSEA. This CDR3 has 15 amino acids. The CDR3 bases are TGCAGCGTTGGGACGGCGTTCTCCATGAACACTGAAGCTTTCTTT. Translation gives CSVGTAFSMNTEAFF. The full variable domain, with the rest looked up from reference TRBV29-1 and TRBJ1-1, is SAVISQKPSRDICQRGTSLTIQCQVDSQVTMMFWYRQQPGQSLTLIATANQGSEATYESGFVIDKFPISRPNLTFSTLTVSNMSPEDSSIYLCSVGTAFSMNTEAFFGQGTRLTVV.

The chain couples TRBV7-9 to TRBJ1-2; D gene uncertain. CDR3 length: 15 residues. V lost 0 bases and J lost 8, with 16 bases in between. The germline gives CDR1 SEHNR, CDR2 FQNEAQ (reference sequence). The CDR3 region is CASSLARGVVLGYTF. For the CDR3, the DNA is TGTGCCAGCAGCTTAGCGCGGGGAGTCGTTCTCGGCTACACCTTC.

In its sample, this clonotype was seen many times. The chain uses TRBV7-3 and TRBJ2-1; TRBD2 aligns across 8 bases. The ends lost 2 bases at V and 0 bases at J; junction bases unmatched: 0. In germline, CDR1 is SGHTA, CDR2 FQGTGA. This CDR3 comprises 15 residues. CDR3 sequence (DNA): TGTGCCAGCAGCTTAGGGACTAGCTCCTACAATGAGCAGTTCTTC. This sequence encodes CASSLGTSSYNEQFF.

This clonotype was detected only a few times. The gene calls are TRBV5-5 and TRBJ2-6; D is ambiguous. Trimming removed 2 bases at V and 2 bases at J, with 8 bases between. This CDR3 has 15 amino acids. CDR1 and CDR2 (germline): SGHKS, YYEKEE (reference sequence). CDR3 amino acids: CASSFISAGANVLTF. In DNA form, the CDR3 reads TGTGCCAGCAGCTTTATCTCGGCTGGGGCCAACGTCCTGACTTTC.

The CDR3 spells CASSEGNTLNTEAFF. CDR3 coding DNA: TGTGCCAGCAGTGAAGGTAACACTTTGAACACTGAAGCTTTCTTT. J is TRBJ1-1 and V is TRBV6-1; D unresolved. CDR1 and CDR2 from the germline V gene are MNHNS and SASEGT. V was shortened by 1 base and J by 0 bases, with 9 bases between the two germline ends. The CDR3 length is 15 residues.

This clonotype was observed a handful of times. V usage is TRBV4-2 and J usage is TRBJ2-7, with unresolved D. CDR3 length equals 15 residues. Deletions cut 3 bases from V and 0 bases from J, with 12 bases between. The germline V gene encodes CDR1 LGHNA and CDR2 YNFKEQ. CDR3 bases: TGTGCCAGCAGCCAGGATAACAGAGCCTCCTACGAGCAGTACTTC. Translated, it gives CASSQDNRASYEQYF.

A few counts support this clonotype. This chain connects TRBV28 to TRBJ2-2; possibly TRBD1 or TRBD2 for D (5 bases each). V was cut by 7 bases and J by 5 bases, with 17 bases left in between. CDR3 length equals 15 residues. The germline V gene has CDR1 MDHEN and CDR2 SYDVKM. The CDR3 loop reads CASTLGTGVTGELFF. The CDR3 region has the DNA TGTGCCAGCACCCTAGGGACGGGTGTGACCGGGGAGCTGTTTTTT.

This clonotype was observed a handful of times. The chain is built from TRBV28 and TRBJ1-1, with D tentatively TRBD1 (5 bases). The CDR3 has 14 amino acids. Germline lookup yields CDR1 MDHEN and CDR2 SYDVKM. With 7 bases removed from V and 0 bases from J, the gap between germline ends came to 12 bases. The CDR3 is CASTTGTVNTEAFF. The DNA for the CDR3 is TGTGCCAGCACTACCGGGACGGTGAACACTGAAGCTTTCTTT.

The chain couples TRBV6-2 or TRBV6-3 to TRBJ1-1; D call uncertain. The CDR3 consists of 12 residues. The V end was cut by 6 bases, the J end by 4 bases, with 9 bases between. Germline-derived CDR1 and CDR2 are MNHEY and SVGEGT. The CDR3 bases are TGTGCCAGCAGCTGGTTGGGCACTGAAGCTTTCTTT. As protein: CASSWLGTEAFF.

The sample holds a few counts of this clonotype. The CDR3 DNA follows: TGCGCCAGCAGCGGAGGGCTGGCAGATACGCAGTATTTT. Translating it yields CASSGGLADTQYF. The genes are TRBV5-1 and TRBJ2-3; tentative D call: TRBD2 (6 bases). Germline V gene data show CDR1 as SGHRS and CDR2 as YFSETQ. V shed 4 bases and J shed 4 bases, with 10 bases lying between them. This CDR3 spans 13 amino acids.

In its sample, this clonotype was seen a few times. This sequence joins TRBV4-3 and TRBJ2-2, with D unresolved. Trimming stripped 3 bases from V and 0 bases from J, with 20 bases between. Germline CDR1 and CDR2: LGHNA and YSLEER. This CDR3 comprises 19 residues. The CDR3 reads CASSQIEFDGPANTGELFF. Written as DNA, the CDR3 is TGCGCCAGCAGCCAGATTGAGTTTGACGGACCCGCGAACACCGGGGAGCTGTTTTTT.

The chain is built from TRBV2 and TRBJ2-5; TRBD1 agrees at 7 bases. The CDR3 covers 12 residues. Germline V lookup: CDR1 SNHLY, CDR2 FYNNEI. The junction had 1 base not matched to a gene; V was cut back by 6 bases and J by 3 bases. Here the CDR3 reads CASRDREETQYF. The DNA for the CDR3 is TGTGCCAGCAGAGACAGGGAAGAGACCCAGTACTTC.

The V and J genes are TRBV7-3 and TRBJ2-1; D gene unclear. The CDR3 totals 12 residues. The germline V gene encodes CDR1 SGHTA and CDR2 FQGTGA. Trimming shortened V by 1 base and J by 8 bases, and 6 bases separated the two germline ends. CDR3 in DNA: TGTGCCAGCAGCTTAATAGGCGATGAGCAGTTCTTC. Translated, it gives CASSLIGDEQFF. The full variable domain, completed using reference TRBV7-3 and TRBJ2-1, is GAGVSQTPSNKVTEKGKYVELRCDPISGHTALYWYRQSLGQGPEFLIYFQGTGAADDSGLPNDRFFAVRPEGSVSTLKIQRTERGDSAVYLCASSLIGDEQFFGPGTRLTVL.

This chain joins TRBV25-1 and TRBJ2-5, with D possibly TRBD1 on 5 matching bases. V gave up 4 bases and J gave up 0 bases, with 9 bases separating them. Germline lookup yields CDR1 MGHDK and CDR2 SYGVNS. The CDR3 contains 14 residues. The CDR3 region is CASSVGHDQETQYF. CDR3 in DNA: TGTGCCAGCAGTGTCGGACATGACCAAGAGACCCAGTACTTC. Looking up the rest from reference TRBV25-1 and TRBJ2-5 gives the full variable domain: EADIYQTPRYLVIGTGKKITLECSQTMGHDKMYWYQQDPGMELHLIHYSYGVNSTEKGDLSSESTVSRIRTEHFPLTLESARPSHTSQYLCASSVGHDQETQYFGPGTRLLVL.

The chain recombines TRBV9 with TRBJ1-4; D remains ambiguous. V was shortened by 0 bases and J by 5 bases, with 5 bases between the two germline ends. CDR3 size: 13 residues. Germline V gene lookup returns CDR1 SGDLS and CDR2 YYNGEE. The CDR3 loop is CASSVEGNEKLFF. The CDR3 DNA reads as TGTGCCAGCAGCGTAGAGGGAAATGAAAAACTGTTTTTT. The full variable domain, its missing parts supplied by reference TRBV9 and TRBJ1-4, is DSGVTQTPKHLITATGQRVTLRCSPRSGDLSVYWYQQSLDQGLQFLIQYYNGEERAKGNILERFSAQQFPDLHSELNLSSLELGDSALYFCASSVEGNEKLFFGSGTQLSVL.

The CDR3 sequence: CASSLAAGDNSPLHF. CDR3 nucleotide sequence: TGTGCCAGCAGCTTAGCGGCAGGCGATAATTCACCCCTCCACTTT. The gene calls are TRBV7-9 and TRBJ1-6; D unresolved. Trimming removed 0 bases from V and 5 bases from J, with 8 bases in between. Germline V CDR1 and CDR2: SEHNR, FQNEAQ (reference sequence). The CDR3 covers 15 residues.

The CDR3 sequence is CASSSGQGLDEQFF. The CDR3 DNA follows: TGTGCCAGCAGCTCGGGACAGGGTCTCGATGAGCAGTTCTTC. This sequence joins TRBV7-6 and TRBJ2-1; 9 bases align to TRBD1. The V segment lost 4 bases and the J segment 8 bases; nucleotides outside the gene matches: 6. The CDR3 runs to 14 residues. The germline V gene has CDR1 SGHVS and CDR2 FNYEAQ. The variable domain in full, completed from reference TRBV7-6 and TRBJ2-1, reads GAGVSQSPRYKVTKRGQDVALRCDPISGHVSLYWYRQALGQGPEFLTYFNYEAQQDKSGLPNDRFSAERPEGSISTLTIQRTEQRDSAMYRCASSSGQGLDEQFFGPGTRLTVL.

This clonotype was counted between two and nine times. This chain connects TRBV7-2 to TRBJ2-2; possible D gene TRBD1, 5 bases. Trimming removed 5 bases from V and 3 bases from J, with 16 bases in between. The CDR3 has 16 amino acids. Germline V gene sequence: CDR1 SGHTA, CDR2 FQGNSA. The CDR3: CASSTYPGRHTGELFF. The CDR3 nucleotides are TGTGCCAGCAGCACCTACCCAGGGCGCCACACCGGGGAGCTGTTTTTT.